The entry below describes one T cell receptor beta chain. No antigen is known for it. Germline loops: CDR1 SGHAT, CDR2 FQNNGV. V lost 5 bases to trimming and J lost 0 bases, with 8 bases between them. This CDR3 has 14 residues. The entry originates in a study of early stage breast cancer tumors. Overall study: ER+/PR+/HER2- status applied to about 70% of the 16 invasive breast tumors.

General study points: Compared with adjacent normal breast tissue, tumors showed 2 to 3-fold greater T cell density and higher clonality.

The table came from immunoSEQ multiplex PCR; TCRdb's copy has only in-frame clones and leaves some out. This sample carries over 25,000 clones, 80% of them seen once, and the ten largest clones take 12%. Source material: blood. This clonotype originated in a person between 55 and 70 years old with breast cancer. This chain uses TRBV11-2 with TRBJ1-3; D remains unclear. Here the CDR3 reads CASSPVNSGNTIYF. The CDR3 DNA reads TGTGCCAGCAGCCCGGTCAACTCTGGAAACACCATATATTTT.